This T cell receptor (beta chain) was recovered during a study of blood T cell repertoires in COVID-19. About the research overall: Acute and convalescent COVID-19 samples came from the United States, Italy and Spain. The analysed material was cDNA or gDNA that came from T cells, B-cell-depleted T cells, or PBMCs.

Germline lookup yields CDR1 LNHDA and CDR2 SQIVND (reference sequence). The CDR3 loop spans 16 amino acids. J lost 1 base, V lost 4 bases, and 9 bases had no gene match. This clone has more than one count but fewer than ten. As originally analysed: Amplifying reference gene primers gave estimates of nucleated cell counts. Sequencing was performed with immunoSEQ multiplex PCR; in TCRdb, only in-frame clones are kept and a portion is missing. V, J and clone size were drawn from that table, and D and trimming were deduced from the DNA. Among 130,000 or so clones listed, under 85% were seen once. This TCR was sampled from a woman aged 60-75 years with acute or convalescent COVID-19. Input material: peripheral blood. The rearrangement links TRBV19 to TRBJ1-2; 7 bases match TRBD1. The CDR3 region is CASSNPTQGYNYGYTF. The CDR3 region has the DNA TGTGCCAGTAGTAACCCGACACAGGGGTATAACTATGGCTACACCTTC. The whole variable domain, filled in from reference TRBV19 and TRBJ1-2, reads DGGITQSPKYLFRKEGQNVTLSCEQNLNHDAMYWYRQDPGQGLRLIYYSQIVNDFQKGDIAEGYSVSREKKESFPLTVTSAQKNPTAFYLCASSNPTQGYNYGYTFGSGTRLTVV.